This TCR beta chain was observed in a study of OX40 agonist ivuxolimab in advanced cancers. The CDR3 totals 16 residues. V was cut by 1 base and J by 4 bases, with 14 bases left in between. CDR1 is LNHNV, CDR2 YYDKDF, per germline (reference sequence). The method was immunoSEQ multiplex PCR; TCRdb's version includes in-frame clones alone and lacks a portion of them. The sample comprises about 80,000 clones, roughly 94% of which are singletons, and roughly 9.6% rests with the top ten. The rearrangement joins TRBV15 to TRBJ2-1; D remains unclear. The material sequenced was CD4+ or CD8+ T cells sorted from blood, taken in a trial of the OX40 agonist ivuxolimab. This TCR was sampled from an adult with an advanced solid tumor such as melanoma, head and neck, liver or kidney cancer. CDR3 in DNA: TGTGCCACCAGCAGAGCAGACTCCAGGTTGTACAATGAGCAGTTCTTC. This gives the protein CATSRADSRLYNEQFF.